The T cell receptor (beta chain) described here comes from a study of PD-1 blockade in classical Hodgkin lymphoma. Noted time point: newly diagnosed, previously untreated cHL patient sample. From thawed PBMCs, CD8+ T cells were isolated by magnetic negative selection. Libraries were prepared by immunoSEQ multiplex PCR; TCRdb keeps only in-frame clonotypes and omits some of them. The sample has about 3,400 clones; roughly 80% are singletons. CDR1 is SGHRS, CDR2 YFSETQ, per germline. The V and J ends lost 1 base and 10 bases respectively, with 20 bases between them. The CDR3 is 15 amino acids. Sequenced: CD8+ T cells from blood. The chain has TRBV5-1 and TRBJ1-1, with TRBD1 as a possible D gene (5 bases). The TCR comes from a human donor with classical Hodgkin lymphoma. This CDR3 is CASSLISGQGRGAFF. The DNA of the CDR3 is TGCGCCAGCAGCTTGATATCTGGGCAGGGAAGAGGAGCTTTCTTT.